Listed below are T cell receptor beta chains from one sample, sequenced in a study of T cell responses to AZD1222 COVID-19 vaccine. TCRdb's copy holds only in-frame clones and misses some; the assay was immunoSEQ multiplex PCR. Of more than 150,000 clones in the sample, about 91% were seen once. Material: peripheral blood, obtained on day 0 of AZD1222 vaccination. All receptors derive from an adult in good health. Each CDR3 is given with its conserved first and last residue. The D gene is left open where the match is weak. Clone size is stated in some rows and not others, as once, few, many or a class when expanded.

D: TRBD1; J: TRBJ2-7; size: .; V: TRBV28; DNA: TGTGCCAGCAGCCGACAGGGGGCAAGCGAGCAGTACTTC; CDR3: CASSRQGASEQYF
D: .; J: TRBJ1-2; size: .; V: TRBV20-1; DNA: TGCAGTACGCGGGAAAACTATGGCTACACCTTC; CDR3: CSTRENYGYTF
D: TRBD1; J: TRBJ1-6; size: .; V: TRBV2; DNA: TGTGCCAGCAGTGACGACAGGGGATACAGTGGATCACCCCTCCACTTT; CDR3: CASSDDRGYSGSPLHF
D: .; J: TRBJ1-2; size: .; V: TRBV6-5; DNA: TGTGCCAGCTCGGACAGACCTATCTCTAACTATGGCTACACCTTC; CDR3: CASSDRPISNYGYTF
D: .; J: TRBJ2-7; size: .; V: TRBV6-1; DNA: TGTGCCAGCAGTGAAGTCGGGGTTGCAGCCCGGATTCTCGAGCAGTACTTC; CDR3: CASSEVGVAARILEQYF
D: TRBD2; J: TRBJ2-1; size: once; V: TRBV7-9; DNA: TGTGCCAGCGGACTAGCGGGAGGGCCTTTGGTCTTC; CDR3: CASGLAGGPLVF
D: .; J: TRBJ1-5; size: .; V: TRBV6-6; DNA: TGTGCCAGCAGGTATCCAGCTGTGGGAAGCAATCAGCCCCAGCATTTT; CDR3: CASRYPAVGSNQPQHF
D: .; J: TRBJ1-1; size: .; V: TRBV18; DNA: TGTGCCAGCTCACCCCGCGAAGGGAGAGCTTTCTTT; CDR3: CASSPREGRAFF
D: .; J: TRBJ2-7; size: once; V: TRBV4-3; DNA: TGCGCCAGCAGCCAAGAGAGGGGCTACGAGCAGTACTTC; CDR3: CASSQERGYEQYF
D: .; J: TRBJ2-7; size: .; V: TRBV4-3; DNA: TGCGCCAGCAGCCAAGCGGCGAAAACTAGCTCCTACGAGCAGTACTTC; CDR3: CASSQAAKTSSYEQYF
D: .; J: TRBJ2-1; size: once; V: TRBV9; DNA: TGTGCCAGCAGCGTAGGGGGGCGGAGTGAGCAGTTCTTC; CDR3: CASSVGGRSEQFF
D: .; J: TRBJ1-1; size: .; V: TRBV10-3; DNA: TGTGCCATCAGTGTCGGTGACGGGAACACTGAAGCTTTCTTT; CDR3: CAISVGDGNTEAFF
D: TRBD1; J: TRBJ1-1; size: .; V: TRBV19; DNA: TGTGCCAGTAGTATTTATACAGGGGAGAATTACGCTGAAGCTTTCTTT; CDR3: CASSIYTGENYAEAFF
D: TRBD1; J: TRBJ1-3; size: few; V: TRBV5-1; DNA: TGCGCCAGCAGCCACAAGGGACAGGGTGGAAACACCATATATTTT; CDR3: CASSHKGQGGNTIYF
D: .; J: TRBJ1-5; size: .; V: TRBV15; DNA: TGTGCCACCAGCAGAGATCGGGCCTGGGGGCCCCAGCATTTT; CDR3: CATSRDRAWGPQHF
D: .; J: TRBJ1-2; size: .; V: TRBV6-9; DNA: TGTGCCAGCAATAAGACCCCATGGGCTAACTATGGCTACACCTTC; CDR3: CASNKTPWANYGYTF
D: .; J: TRBJ1-3; size: .; V: TRBV7-2; DNA: TGTGCCAGCAGCTTAGATACAGCACGTGGAAACACCATATATTTT; CDR3: CASSLDTARGNTIYF
D: TRBD1; J: TRBJ1-5; size: .; V: TRBV28; DNA: TGTGCCACCAGGGGGAAGGGTCAGCCCCAGCATTTT; CDR3: CATRGKGQPQHF
D: TRBD1; J: TRBJ1-2; size: .; V: TRBV28; DNA: TGTGCCAGCAGTTCTCAGGGGGGGGATCAGGTCTATGGCTACACCTTC; CDR3: CASSSQGGDQVYGYTF
D: .; J: TRBJ1-4; size: .; V: TRBV4-3; DNA: TGCGCCAGCAGCCAAGACAGAAATGAAGAAAAACTGTTTTTT; CDR3: CASSQDRNEEKLFF
D: .; J: TRBJ1-1; size: .; V: TRBV18; DNA: TGTGCCAGCTCACCTCCACAGGGGAACACTGAAGCTTTCTTT; CDR3: CASSPPQGNTEAFF
D: TRBD1; J: TRBJ1-2; size: .; V: TRBV7-9; DNA: TGTGCCAGCAGTTGGACAGGGAACAATTATGGTGGCTACACCTTC; CDR3: CASSWTGNNYGGYTF
D: .; J: TRBJ2-2; size: .; V: TRBV4-1; DNA: TGCGCCAGCAGCCAAGGGGCGCTTCCTACCCGAGAGCTGTTTTTT; CDR3: CASSQGALPTRELFF
D: .; J: TRBJ2-7; size: once; V: TRBV19; DNA: TGTGCCAGTAGTCCCTCAGGGAGTTATAGCTCCTACGAGCAGTACTTC; CDR3: CASSPSGSYSSYEQYF
D: TRBD2; J: TRBJ2-1; size: .; V: TRBV27; DNA: TGTGCCAGCAGAAATACCGGTAGGACTAGCGCCTTAGGGGGTGAGCAGTTCTTC; CDR3: CASRNTGRTSALGGEQFF
D: .; J: TRBJ1-6; size: .; V: TRBV6-4; DNA: TGTGCCAGCAGTGTTTCGAGGAATTCACCCCTCCACTTT; CDR3: CASSVSRNSPLHF
D: .; J: TRBJ1-2; size: few; V: TRBV3-1/TRBV3-2; DNA: TGTGCCAGCAGCCAAGGCGACGTGTTAGTTTCGGCTAACTATGGCTACACCTTC; CDR3: CASSQGDVLVSANYGYTF
D: .; J: TRBJ1-2; size: .; V: TRBV5-1; DNA: TGCGCCAGCAGCTTGCTAGGGGAAGAAAACTATGGCTACACCTTC; CDR3: CASSLLGEENYGYTF
D: .; J: TRBJ2-3; size: .; V: TRBV7-2; DNA: TGTGCCAGCAGCCCTTCTCATGATACGCAGTATTTT; CDR3: CASSPSHDTQYF
D: TRBD1; J: TRBJ2-2; size: .; V: TRBV2; DNA: TGTGCCAGCAGCGAATCCCCGGGACAGGGGGAGTACACCGGGGAGCTGTTTTTT; CDR3: CASSESPGQGEYTGELFF
D: .; J: TRBJ2-7; size: .; V: TRBV28; DNA: TGTGCCAGCAGGGGGGACTCTTTCCGGGACCCCGGGCAGTACTTC; CDR3: CASRGDSFRDPGQYF
D: .; J: TRBJ2-1; size: .; V: TRBV3-1/TRBV3-2; DNA: TGTGCCAGCAGCCAAGGGCTTTACAATGAGCAGTTCTTC; CDR3: CASSQGLYNEQFF
D: .; J: TRBJ1-2; size: .; V: TRBV28; DNA: TGTGCCAGCAGTCCGGGGCAGGCGGGTAACTATGGCTACACCTTC; CDR3: CASSPGQAGNYGYTF
D: TRBD1; J: TRBJ2-1; size: .; V: TRBV2; DNA: TGTGCCAGCAGATCACAGGGGCACAGCTCCTACAATGAGCAGTTCTTC; CDR3: CASRSQGHSSYNEQFF
D: TRBD1; J: TRBJ1-2; size: once; V: TRBV4-2; DNA: TGTGCCAGCAGCCCGACAGGGGATGGCTACACCTTC; CDR3: CASSPTGDGYTF
D: TRBD2; J: TRBJ2-7; size: few; V: TRBV7-2; DNA: TGTGCCAGCAGCTTTGCACTAGCGGGGTACGAGCAGTACTTC; CDR3: CASSFALAGYEQYF
D: TRBD2; J: TRBJ2-3; size: once; V: TRBV18; DNA: TGTGCCAGCTCACGGGAGGGAGGCACAGATACGCAGTATTTT; CDR3: CASSREGGTDTQYF